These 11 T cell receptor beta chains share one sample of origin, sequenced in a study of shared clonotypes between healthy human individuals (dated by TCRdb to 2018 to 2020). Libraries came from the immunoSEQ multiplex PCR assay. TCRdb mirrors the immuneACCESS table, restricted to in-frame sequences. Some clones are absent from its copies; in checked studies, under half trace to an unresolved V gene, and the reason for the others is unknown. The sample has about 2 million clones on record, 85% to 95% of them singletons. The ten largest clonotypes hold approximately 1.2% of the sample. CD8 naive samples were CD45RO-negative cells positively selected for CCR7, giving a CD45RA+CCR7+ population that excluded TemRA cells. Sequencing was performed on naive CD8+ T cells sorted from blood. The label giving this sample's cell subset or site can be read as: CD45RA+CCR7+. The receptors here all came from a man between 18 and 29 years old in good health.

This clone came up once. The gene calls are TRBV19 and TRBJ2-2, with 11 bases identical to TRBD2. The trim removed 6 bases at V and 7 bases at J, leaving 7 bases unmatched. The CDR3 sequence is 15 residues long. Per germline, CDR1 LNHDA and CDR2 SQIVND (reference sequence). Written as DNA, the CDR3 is TGTGCCAGTAGCCTATCCGGGACTAGCGGCGGGGAGCTGTTTTTT. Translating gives CASSLSGTSGGELFF.

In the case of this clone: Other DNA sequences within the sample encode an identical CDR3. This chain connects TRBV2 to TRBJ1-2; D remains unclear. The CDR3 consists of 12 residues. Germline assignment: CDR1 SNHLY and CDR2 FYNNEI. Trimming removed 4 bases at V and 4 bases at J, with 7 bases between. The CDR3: CASSGEGYGYTF. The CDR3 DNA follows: TGTGCCAGCAGTGGAGAGGGCTATGGCTACACCTTC.

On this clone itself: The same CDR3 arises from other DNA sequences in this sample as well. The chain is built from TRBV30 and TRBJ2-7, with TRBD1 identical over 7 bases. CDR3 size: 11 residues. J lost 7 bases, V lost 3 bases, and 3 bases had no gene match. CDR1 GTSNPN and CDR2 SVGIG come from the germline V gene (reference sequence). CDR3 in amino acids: CAWSVRGEQYF. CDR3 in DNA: TGTGCCTGGAGCGTCAGGGGGGAGCAGTACTTC.

The CDR3 reads CASSYFGGHQETQYF. The CDR3 nucleotides read TGTGCCAGCAGTTACTTTGGGGGCCACCAAGAGACCCAGTACTTC. This sequence joins TRBV6-6 and TRBJ2-5; tentative D call: TRBD1 (6 bases). V shed 1 base and J shed 0 bases, with 9 bases lying between them. The germline V gene has CDR1 MNHNY and CDR2 SVGAGI (reference sequence). This CDR3 is 15 amino acids long.

CDR3 residues: CASSPGSWEQFF. The CDR3 DNA sequence: TGCGCCAGCAGCCCGGGTTCTTGGGAGCAGTTCTTC. The chain couples TRBV5-1 to TRBJ2-1; D not certain. Germline V gene lookup returns CDR1 SGHRS and CDR2 YFSETQ. V was trimmed by 4 bases and J by 10 bases, leaving 12 bases between them. CDR3 length: 12 amino acids.

The CDR3 DNA reads TGTGCCAGCAGCGCTTCTGTGGCCACTGAAGCTTTCTTT. Amino acid sequence: CASSASVATEAFF. The chain couples TRBV6-5 to TRBJ1-1; D gene ambiguous. The germline CDR1 and CDR2 sequences are MNHEY and SVGAGI. This CDR3 is built from 13 residues. V shed 6 bases and J shed 4 bases, with 12 bases lying between them.

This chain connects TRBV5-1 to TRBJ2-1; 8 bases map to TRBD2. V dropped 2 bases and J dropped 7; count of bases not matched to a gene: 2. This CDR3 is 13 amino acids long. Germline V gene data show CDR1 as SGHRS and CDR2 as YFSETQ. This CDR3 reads CASSFSGVNEQFF. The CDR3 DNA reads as TGCGCCAGCAGCTTTAGCGGGGTTAATGAGCAGTTCTTC.

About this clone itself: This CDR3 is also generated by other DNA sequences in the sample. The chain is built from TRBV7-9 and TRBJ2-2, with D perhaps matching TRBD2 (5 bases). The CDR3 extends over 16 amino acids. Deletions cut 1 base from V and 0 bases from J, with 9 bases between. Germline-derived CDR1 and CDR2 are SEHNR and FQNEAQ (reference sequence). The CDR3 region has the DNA TGTGCCAGCAGCTTAGGAACCGGGGCGAACACCGGGGAGCTGTTTTTT. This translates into CASSLGTGANTGELFF.

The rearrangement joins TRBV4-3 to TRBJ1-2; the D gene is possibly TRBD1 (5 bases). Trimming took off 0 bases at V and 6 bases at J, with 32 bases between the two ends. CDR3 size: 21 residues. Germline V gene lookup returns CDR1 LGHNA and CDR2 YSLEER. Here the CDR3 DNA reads TGCGCCAGCAGCCAAGATTCATTCGGGGGAAGGCTTTCCCAGGGCGGGGATGGCTACACCTTC. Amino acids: CASSQDSFGGRLSQGGDGYTF.

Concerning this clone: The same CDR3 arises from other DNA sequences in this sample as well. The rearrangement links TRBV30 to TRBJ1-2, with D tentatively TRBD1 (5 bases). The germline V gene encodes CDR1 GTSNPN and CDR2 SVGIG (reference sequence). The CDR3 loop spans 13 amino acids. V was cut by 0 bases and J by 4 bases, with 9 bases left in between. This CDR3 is CAWSVGGAYGYTF. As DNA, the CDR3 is TGTGCCTGGAGTGTTGGAGGGGCCTATGGCTACACCTTC.

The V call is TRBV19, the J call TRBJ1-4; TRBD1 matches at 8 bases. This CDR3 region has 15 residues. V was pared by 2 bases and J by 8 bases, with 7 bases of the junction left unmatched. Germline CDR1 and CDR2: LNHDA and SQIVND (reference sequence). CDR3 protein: CASSIWTGSQEKLFF. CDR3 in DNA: TGTGCCAGTAGTATATGGACAGGGTCACAGGAAAAACTGTTTTTT.